The next 27 T cell receptor beta chains were all read from a single sample in a study of cytomegalovirus exposure and HLA in healthy donors. A multiplex PCR was run with 60 Vbeta primers and 13 Jbeta primers. Data came from immunoSEQ multiplex PCR; TCRdb stores just in-frame clones and leaves some out. The table lists 90,000 to 130,000 clones, 65% to 80% of them singletons. The sequenced sample consisted of PBMCs. Every receptor here comes from a man between 25 and 39 years old in good health and CMV-seropositive.

The chain employs TRBV4-2 and TRBJ1-6; D perhaps matches TRBD1 (5 bases). CDR3 length: 15 amino acids. V lost 4 bases and J 6 bases, leaving 13 bases between the germline ends. CDR1 LGHNA and CDR2 YNFKEQ come from the germline V gene. The CDR3 reads CASSPPQGSNSPLHF. The CDR3 bases are TGTGCCAGCAGCCCCCCCCAGGGTAGTAATTCACCCCTCCACTTT.

This chain uses TRBV30 with TRBJ1-2, with a tentative D call TRBD1 (5 bases). V was shortened by 4 bases and J by 8 bases, with 17 bases between the two germline ends. This CDR3 has 13 residues. CDR1 is GTSNPN and CDR2 is SVGIG in the germline V gene (reference sequence). CDR3 coding DNA: TGTGCCTGGACTTCCCCGGGGGTCGCGGGCTACACCTTC. Its translation is CAWTSPGVAGYTF. The variable domain in full, with the rest retrieved from reference TRBV30 and TRBJ1-2, is SQTIHQWPATLVQPVGSPLSLECTVEGTSNPNLYWYRQAAGRGLQLLFYSVGIGQISSEVPQNLSASRPQDRQFILSSKKLLLSDSGFYLCAWTSPGVAGYTFGSGTRLTVV.

The V and J genes are TRBV18 and TRBJ1-1, with 8 bases that match TRBD1. The CDR3 consists of 19 residues. V shed 6 bases, J shed 1 base, and the junction held 19 bases outside the gene matches. CDR1 is KGHSH and CDR2 is LQKENI in the germline V gene. The CDR3 DNA sequence: TGTGCCAGCTCCACGGGGCCCTTAGGACAGGGAAGGCGGAACACTGAAGCTTTCTTT. Its protein is CASSTGPLGQGRRNTEAFF.

This chain links TRBV5-6 with TRBJ2-5; 7 bases align to TRBD2. J lost 4 bases, V lost 4 bases, and 19 bases had no gene match. This CDR3 region has 18 residues. CDR1 is SGHDT and CDR2 is YYEEEE in the germline V gene. For the CDR3, the DNA is TGTGCCAGCAGCCGTCAAGCGGTCCTAGCGGAGCCTACAGAGACCCAGTACTTC. It encodes CASSRQAVLAEPTETQYF.

The V and J genes are TRBV6-1 and TRBJ2-7, with 8 positions matching TRBD2. The CDR3 extends over 13 amino acids. Germline V lookup: CDR1 MNHNS, CDR2 SASEGT. Germline trimming cut 5 bases from V and 3 bases from J; bases unmatched to any gene: 3. CDR3 region: CASSRGGLYEQYF. The CDR3, as DNA: TGTGCCAGCAGTCGGGGGGGACTCTACGAGCAGTACTTC.

V usage is TRBV5-1 and J usage is TRBJ1-1; 10 bases map to TRBD1. The germline CDR1 and CDR2 sequences are SGHRS and YFSETQ. V gave up 4 bases and J gave up 5 bases; unmatched junction bases: 11. The CDR3 has 16 residues. CDR3 protein: CASSQGQGQRETEAFF. For the CDR3, the DNA is TGCGCCAGCAGCCAGGGACAGGGGCAACGCGAAACTGAAGCTTTCTTT.

The chain employs TRBV30 and TRBJ2-7, with D perhaps TRBD2 (6 bases). The length of the CDR3 is 15 residues. V lost 2 bases to trimming and J lost 3 bases, with 17 bases between them. Germline V gene sequence: CDR1 GTSNPN, CDR2 SVGIG (reference sequence). The chain's CDR3 is CAWSISGGVSYEQYF. CDR3 DNA sequence: TGTGCCTGGAGTATTTCCGGGGGAGTCAGCTACGAGCAGTACTTC.

This chain joins TRBV4-1 and TRBJ1-1, with 8 bases lining up with TRBD1. Germline CDR1 MGHRA, CDR2 YSYEKL. With 4 bases clipped from V and 3 bases from J, the junction kept 7 bases outside the gene matches. The length of the CDR3 is 15 residues. The CDR3 protein is CASSRGQGQDTEAFF. The CDR3 DNA reads TGCGCCAGCAGCCGAGGACAGGGCCAAGACACTGAAGCTTTCTTT.

The chain links TRBV5-4 to TRBJ2-3; 9 nucleotides match TRBD2. V lost 4 bases, J lost 2 bases, and 5 bases stayed unmatched. CDR3 size: 15 residues. In germline, CDR1 is SGHNT, CDR2 YYREEE (reference sequence). The CDR3 protein is CASSETSGNTDTQYF. The CDR3 nucleotides read TGTGCCAGCAGCGAGACTAGCGGTAACACAGATACGCAGTATTTT.

V is TRBV14 and J is TRBJ2-7; 9 positions match TRBD1. The CDR3 has 15 amino acids. Trimming took 3 bases from V and 7 from J; bases not matched to a gene: 10. The germline gives CDR1 SGHDN, CDR2 FVKESK. CDR3 nucleotide sequence: TGTGCCAGCAGCCATCCGGGGACAGGGTTAGTAGAGCAGTACTTC. Translated: CASSHPGTGLVEQYF.

The chain joins TRBV7-6 to TRBJ2-5, with 8 positions matching TRBD1. Germline V lookup: CDR1 SGHVS, CDR2 FNYEAQ. The CDR3 consists of 17 residues. J gave up 2 bases and V 6 bases, and 14 bases lay outside the gene matches. The CDR3 sequence: CASRPYRDRISQETQYF. DNA of the CDR3: TGTGCCAGCAGGCCCTACCGGGACAGGATTTCTCAAGAGACCCAGTACTTC.

The chain joins TRBV5-1 to TRBJ2-1, with TRBD2 as a possible D gene (6 bases). The CDR3 runs 12 residues. The V gene's germline CDR1 is SGHRS and CDR2 YFSETQ. Trimming left V 0 bases short and J 12 bases short, with 10 bases between. CDR3 coding DNA: TGCGCCAGCAGCTTGGACTTGGAGGGGCAGTTCTTC. Encoded protein: CASSLDLEGQFF. The whole variable domain, filled in from reference TRBV5-1 and TRBJ2-1, reads KAGVTQTPRYLIKTRGQQVTLSCSPISGHRSVSWYQQTPGQGLQFLFEYFSETQRNKGNFPGRFSGRQFSNSRSEMNVSTLELGDSALYLCASSLDLEGQFFGPGTRLTVL.

The chain has TRBV11-1 and TRBJ1-2; D remains unclear. Trimming cost V 5 bases and J 6 bases, with 16 bases left between them. This CDR3 contains 14 residues. Germline V gives CDR1 SGHAT, CDR2 FQDESV (reference sequence). In nucleotides, the CDR3 is TGTGCCAGCAGCCTCTCGGGAGCGAGCGATGGCTACACCTTC. Amino acid sequence: CASSLSGASDGYTF.

This clone was detected only a few times. This chain joins TRBV5-6 and TRBJ1-1, with D perhaps matching TRBD1 (5 bases). With 1 base removed from V and 11 bases from J, the gap between germline ends came to 15 bases. The CDR3 covers 13 residues. Per germline, CDR1 SGHDT and CDR2 YYEEEE. CDR3 DNA sequence: TGTGCCAGCAGCTTGACAGGTTGGAATGTGGCTTTCTTT. It encodes CASSLTGWNVAFF. Filled out from reference TRBV5-6 and TRBJ1-1, the complete variable domain reads DAGVTQSPTHLIKTRGQQVTLRCSPKSGHDTVSWYQQALGQGPQFIFQYYEEEERQRGNFPDRFSGHQFPNYSSELNVNALLLGDSALYLCASSLTGWNVAFFGQGTRLTVV.

The rearrangement joins TRBV30 to TRBJ2-7; possible D gene TRBD1, 6 bases. This CDR3 has 13 residues. Trimming removed 0 bases from V and 1 base from J, with 7 bases in between. The germline CDR1 and CDR2 sequences are GTSNPN and SVGIG (reference sequence). In DNA, the CDR3 is TGTGCCTGGAGTGTGGGGACATCCTACGAGCAGTACTTC. It translates to CAWSVGTSYEQYF. The complete variable domain, with remaining parts taken from reference TRBV30 and TRBJ2-7, reads SQTIHQWPATLVQPVGSPLSLECTVEGTSNPNLYWYRQAAGRGLQLLFYSVGIGQISSEVPQNLSASRPQDRQFILSSKKLLLSDSGFYLCAWSVGTSYEQYFGPGTRLTVT.

The gene calls are TRBV5-1 and TRBJ2-3; perhaps TRBD1 as D (5 bases). This CDR3 is 15 amino acids long. Germline CDR1 and CDR2: SGHRS and YFSETQ. Trimming removed 0 bases from V and 4 bases from J, with 12 bases in between. The CDR3 nucleotides read TGCGCCAGCAGCTTGGCAGGGCAGGCGGCAGATACGCAGTATTTT. This sequence encodes CASSLAGQAADTQYF.

This chain uses TRBV7-6 with TRBJ2-3; D uncertain. Trimming stripped 0 bases from V and 0 bases from J, with 4 bases between. Germline V gives CDR1 SGHVS, CDR2 FNYEAQ. The CDR3 extends over 14 amino acids. The CDR3 region has the DNA TGTGCCAGCAGCTTAGCGCGTAGCACAGATACGCAGTATTTT. Its translation: CASSLARSTDTQYF.

The genes are TRBV5-4 and TRBJ1-4; TRBD1 is a possible D gene (6 bases). The germline CDR1 and CDR2 sequences are SGHNT and YYREEE (reference sequence). Trimming pared 3 bases from V and 4 bases from J, leaving 13 bases between. The CDR3 spans 15 residues. The CDR3 DNA is TGTGCCAGCAGCTCCATGGTGGACAGTAATGAAAAACTGTTTTTT. It encodes CASSSMVDSNEKLFF.

The J gene is TRBJ1-1, the V gene TRBV29-1, with 8 bases that match TRBD1. Germline assignment: CDR1 SQVTM and CDR2 ANQGSEA. V gave up 7 bases and J gave up 0 bases; unmatched junction bases: 7. This CDR3 comprises 14 residues. The chain's CDR3 is CSAQQGGMNTEAFF. CDR3 bases: TGCAGCGCTCAACAGGGGGGCATGAACACTGAAGCTTTCTTT.

This chain connects TRBV7-2 to TRBJ1-6, with 11 bases matching TRBD1. The length of the CDR3 is 15 residues. Unmatched junction bases numbered 1, after V lost 1 base and J lost 8 bases. Germline V CDR1 and CDR2: SGHTA, FQGNSA. CDR3 nucleotides: TGTGCCAGCAGCTTAGGGACAGGGGGCTATTCACCCCTCCACTTT. It encodes CASSLGTGGYSPLHF. The full variable domain, its missing parts supplied by reference TRBV7-2 and TRBJ1-6, is GAGVSQSPSNKVTEKGKDVELRCDPISGHTALYWYRQSLGQGLEFLIYFQGNSAPDKSGLPSDRFSAERTGGSVSTLTIQRTQQEDSAVYLCASSLGTGGYSPLHFGNGTRLTVT.

J is TRBJ1-6 and V is TRBV18, with TRBD1 as a possible D gene (5 bases). Germline lookup yields CDR1 KGHSH and CDR2 LQKENI. This CDR3 has 14 residues. Trimming left V 6 bases short and J 8 bases short, with 14 bases between. DNA of the CDR3: TGTGCCAGCTCCGGGGGAGGGGTCGATTCACCCCTCCACTTT. It yields the protein CASSGGGVDSPLHF.

This clone came up a few times. The chain combines TRBV30 with TRBJ1-1, with TRBD1 matching 7 bases. Looked up from germline, CDR1 is GTSNPN and CDR2 is SVGIG (reference sequence). The V and J ends lost 0 bases and 4 bases, in that order; junction bases with no gene match: 2. The CDR3 runs to 13 residues. The CDR3: CAWSVQGLTEAFF. DNA of the CDR3: TGTGCCTGGAGTGTACAGGGGCTCACTGAAGCTTTCTTT.

This chain links TRBV5-1 with TRBJ1-6; possible D gene TRBD1, 6 bases. Germline V gene data show CDR1 as SGHRS and CDR2 as YFSETQ. V shed 4 bases and J shed 10 bases, with 18 bases lying between them. The CDR3 loop spans 15 amino acids. The CDR3 protein is CASSLTSGQSSPLHF. The CDR3 DNA is TGCGCCAGCAGCCTCACTAGTGGACAGTCATCACCCCTCCACTTT.

This clone was seen a few times. This chain links TRBV4-1 with TRBJ2-3, with 7 bases lining up with TRBD2. This CDR3 spans 13 amino acids. V dropped 7 bases and J dropped 7; count of bases not matched to a gene: 8. CDR1 is MGHRA, CDR2 YSYEKL, per germline. This chain's CDR3 is CASTGEGRNTQYF. CDR3 coding DNA: TGCGCCAGCACCGGGGAGGGGAGAAATACGCAGTATTTT.

The chain couples TRBV7-7 to TRBJ2-2; the match to TRBD1 covers 8 bases. The CDR3 has 16 residues. Trimming took 5 bases from V and 5 from J; bases not matched to a gene: 10. CDR1 is SSHAT and CDR2 is FNYEAQ in the germline V gene (reference sequence). CDR3 residues: CASSQSPGQVTGELFF. The CDR3 nucleotides read TGTGCCAGCAGCCAGTCACCGGGACAGGTTACCGGGGAGCTGTTTTTT.

The J gene is TRBJ2-1, the V gene TRBV10-3, with 11 nucleotides matching TRBD1. J gave up 9 bases and V 0 bases, and 7 bases lay outside the gene matches. The germline gives CDR1 ENHRY, CDR2 SYGVKD. This CDR3 is 16 amino acids long. In DNA, the CDR3 is TGTGCCATCAGTGAGTCGATTGGACAGGGGGCTTTTGAGCAGTTCTTC. Amino acid sequence: CAISESIGQGAFEQFF.

This clone was counted only a few times. V usage is TRBV6-1 and J usage is TRBJ1-1; perhaps TRBD1 as D (5 bases). Trimming shortened V by 4 bases and J by 2 bases, and 8 bases separated the two germline ends. The length of the CDR3 is 13 residues. CDR1 is MNHNS and CDR2 is SASEGT in the germline V gene. The CDR3 DNA reads TGTGCCAGCAGTGCGACAGTCAACACTGAAGCTTTCTTT. Protein: CASSATVNTEAFF.